These 28 T cell receptor beta chains were all obtained from the same sample, sequenced in a study of neoadjuvant anti-PD-1 for oral cavity cancer. Measured with immunoSEQ multiplex PCR; TCRdb has only the in-frame clones, and not every one. The repertoire consists of approximately 15,000 clones, with approximately 75% occurring once and the leading ten covering over 2%. The sequences come from PBMCs, collected before nivolumab (anti-PD-1) treatment. These receptors were collected from a person aged 40 to 85 with oral cavity squamous cell carcinoma.

CDR3 amino acids: CASSQGTVYGYTF. CDR3 nucleotides: TGTGCCAGCAGCCAAGGGACAGTCTATGGCTACACCTTC. J is TRBJ1-2 and V is TRBV7-9; TRBD1 aligns across 7 bases. The V gene end was trimmed by 5 bases and the J gene end by 4 bases; junction bases not matched to a gene: 4. The CDR3 is 13 amino acids. From germline, CDR1 is SEHNR and CDR2 FQNEAQ (reference sequence).

This clone counts as medium-sized. The chain links TRBV28 to TRBJ1-5, with D tentatively TRBD1 (5 bases). This CDR3 has 14 amino acids. Germline assignment: CDR1 MDHEN and CDR2 SYDVKM. The V end lost 6 bases, the J end lost 9 bases, and 18 bases lay between the germline ends. The CDR3 is CASSPPSDTAPQHF. DNA for the CDR3: TGTGCCAGCAGCCCGCCCTCGGACACGGCGCCCCAGCATTTT.

A word on this clone: An end of the junction differs from the germline gene, which may be a read error. CDR3 sequence (DNA): TGTGCCAGCGGCTTCACAGGGTCCAATGAGCAGTTCTTC. Translating gives CASGFTGSNEQFF. The chain is built from TRBV7-3 and TRBJ2-1, with D possibly matching TRBD1 (6 bases). Germline values: CDR1 SGHTA, CDR2 FQGTGA. CDR3 length: 13 residues.

The V call is TRBV28, the J call TRBJ2-1, with unresolved D. From germline, CDR1 is MDHEN and CDR2 SYDVKM. V lost 1 base to trimming and J lost 0 bases, with 10 bases between them. This CDR3 contains 16 residues. The CDR3 bases are TGTGCCAGCAGTTTATCCCCAGGCCTCTCCTACAATGAGCAGTTCTTC. This codes for CASSLSPGLSYNEQFF.

This clone was seen only a few times. V usage is TRBV6-5 and J usage is TRBJ1-2, with a weak D call TRBD1 (6 bases). Germline assignment: CDR1 MNHEY and CDR2 SVGAGI. The CDR3 sequence is 15 residues long. Trimming shortened V by 2 bases and J by 4 bases, and 14 bases separated the two germline ends. The CDR3 spells CASSYNRAAGYGYTF. CDR3 nucleotide sequence: TGTGCCAGCAGTTACAACAGGGCTGCGGGCTATGGCTACACCTTC.

This clone has only a few counts. V gene TRBV9 combines with J gene TRBJ1-5; D possibly corresponds to TRBD1 (5 bases). CDR3 length: 17 residues. Deletions cut 4 bases from V and 2 bases from J, with 19 bases between. Germline CDR1 is SGDLS and CDR2 is YYNGEE. CDR3 sequence (DNA): TGTGCCAGCAGCCCCGGTGACACGGGACGGGGCAATCAGCCCCAGCATTTT. Translation gives CASSPGDTGRGNQPQHF.

This clone was picked up a small number of times. This sequence joins TRBV30 and TRBJ1-4, with 8 positions matching TRBD1. This CDR3 is built from 12 residues. V lost 5 bases, J lost 6 bases, and 2 bases stayed unmatched. In germline, CDR1 is GTSNPN, CDR2 SVGIG (reference sequence). The CDR3 nucleotides are TGTGCCTGGGGACAGGGCGATGAAAAACTGTTTTTT. Translated, it gives CAWGQGDEKLFF. Full variable domain (rest looked up from reference TRBV30 and TRBJ1-4): SQTIHQWPATLVQPVGSPLSLECTVEGTSNPNLYWYRQAAGRGLQLLFYSVGIGQISSEVPQNLSASRPQDRQFILSSKKLLLSDSGFYLCAWGQGDEKLFFGSGTQLSVL.

Regarding this clone: At one end, the junction sequence differs from germline, possibly due to a read error. The chain carries TRBV7-7 and TRBJ2-3; D is uncertain. CDR1 is SSHAT, CDR2 FNYEAQ, per germline (reference sequence). CDR3 length: 12 amino acids. The CDR3 DNA reads TGTGCTAGCAGCCAACCAGCAGATACGCAGTATTTT. It encodes CASSQPADTQYF.

V gene TRBV6-1 combines with J gene TRBJ2-3, with TRBD2 matching over 11 bases. With V trimmed by 3 bases and J by 1 base, 0 bases remained unmatched. Germline CDR1 and CDR2: MNHNS and SASEGT. The CDR3 runs to 15 residues. CDR3 nucleotide sequence: TGTGCCAGCAGTGAGGGACTAGCGGGCACAGATACGCAGTATTTT. This translates into CASSEGLAGTDTQYF.

J is TRBJ2-1 and V is TRBV7-3; 9 bases map to TRBD2. Germline V gene data show CDR1 as SGHTA and CDR2 as FQGTGA. V trimming: 5 bases; J trimming: 0 bases; junction bases outside the gene matches: 8. CDR3 length: 17 residues. The DNA of the CDR3 is TGTGCCAGCAGCCCCGGACTAGCGCACAGCTCCTACAATGAGCAGTTCTTC. The encoded protein is CASSPGLAHSSYNEQFF.

The J gene is TRBJ2-1, the V gene TRBV10-3; the D call may be TRBD1 or TRBD2 (5 bases each). The CDR3 has 15 amino acids. The germline CDR1 and CDR2 sequences are ENHRY and SYGVKD. Trimming took 6 bases from V and 9 from J, leaving 21 bases between them. The CDR3 region is CAIRRMGDPKSEQFF. DNA of the CDR3: TGTGCCATCAGGCGAATGGGGGACCCGAAGAGTGAGCAGTTCTTC.

V is TRBV7-9 and J is TRBJ2-7; D is unclear. CDR3 length: 11 amino acids. Germline assignment: CDR1 SEHNR and CDR2 FQNEAQ (reference sequence). V gave up 5 bases and J gave up 6 bases, with 8 bases separating them. DNA for the CDR3: TGTGCCAGCAGCGCACAAGGCGAGCAGTACTTC. Translating it yields CASSAQGEQYF. The full variable domain, rest sourced from reference TRBV7-9 and TRBJ2-7, is DTGVSQNPRHKITKRGQNVTFRCDPISEHNRLYWYRQTLGQGPEFLTYFQNEAQLEKSRLLSDRFSAERPKGSFSTLEIQRTEQGDSAMYLCASSAQGEQYFGPGTRLTVT.

For the CDR3, the DNA is TGTGCCAGCCGTCGAGGCGATGAGCAGTTCTTC. Its translation is CASRRGDEQFF. This chain links TRBV27 with TRBJ2-1; D is ambiguous. Germline-derived CDR1 and CDR2 are MNHEY and SMNVEV (reference sequence). CDR3 length: 11 amino acids. V was trimmed by 8 bases and J by 8 bases, leaving 10 bases between them.

V and J are TRBV5-1 and TRBJ1-2; TRBD1 aligns across 7 bases. CDR3 length equals 15 residues. CDR1 and CDR2 from the germline V gene are SGHRS and YFSETQ. V dropped 4 bases and J dropped 8; count of bases not matched to a gene: 14. In nucleotides, the CDR3 is TGCGCCAGCAGCGGAGACAGGGTTGGCGGAGTCGGCTACACCTTC. As protein: CASSGDRVGGVGYTF.

This clone was counted a few times. The chain links TRBV30 to TRBJ1-6; D is uncertain. CDR1 GTSNPN and CDR2 SVGIG come from the germline V gene (reference sequence). The V gene lost 3 bases and the J gene lost 7 bases, with 16 bases spanning the gap. The CDR3 is 15 residues long. The CDR3: CAWRSLVIRNSPLHF. The CDR3 bases are TGTGCCTGGAGATCCCTGGTGATTCGGAATTCACCCCTCCACTTT. The entire variable domain, with the rest obtained from reference TRBV30 and TRBJ1-6, is as follows: SQTIHQWPATLVQPVGSPLSLECTVEGTSNPNLYWYRQAAGRGLQLLFYSVGIGQISSEVPQNLSASRPQDRQFILSSKKLLLSDSGFYLCAWRSLVIRNSPLHFGNGTRLTVT.

This chain uses TRBV2 with TRBJ2-1; no reliable D call. Trimming removed 7 bases from V and 9 bases from J, with 13 bases in between. There are 12 residues in the CDR3. The germline CDR1 and CDR2 sequences are SNHLY and FYNNEI. The CDR3 region is CASKKSAGEQFF. The CDR3 region has the DNA TGTGCCAGCAAGAAGTCCGCCGGTGAGCAGTTCTTC. The whole variable domain, filled in from reference TRBV2 and TRBJ2-1, reads EPEVTQTPSHQVTQMGQEVILRCVPISNHLYFYWYRQILGQKVEFLVSFYNNEISEKSEIFDDQFSVERPDGSNFTLKIRSTKLEDSAMYFCASKKSAGEQFFGPGTRLTVL.

This sequence joins TRBV15 and TRBJ2-7, with 7 bases fitting TRBD1. CDR1 and CDR2 from the germline V gene are LNHNV and YYDKDF (reference sequence). J lost 0 bases, V lost 3 bases, and 2 bases had no gene match. The CDR3 consists of 14 residues. The CDR3 DNA follows: TGTGCCACCAGCAGCCGGGACAGCTCCTACGAGCAGTACTTC. It encodes CATSSRDSSYEQYF.

The chain has TRBV11-2 and TRBJ2-5; 10 bases agree with TRBD2. Losses at the gene ends were 5 bases for V and 2 bases for J; bases not matched to a gene: 8. This CDR3 comprises 16 residues. Germline V gives CDR1 SGHAT, CDR2 FQNNGV. The CDR3 region is CASSPSLAGEQETQYF. The CDR3, as DNA: TGTGCCAGCAGCCCCTCGCTAGCGGGAGAGCAAGAGACCCAGTACTTC.

The DNA of the CDR3 is TGTGCCAGCAGTTTATTTGGGCGCGGCACAGATACGCAGTATTTT. Translated, it gives CASSLFGRGTDTQYF. V and J are TRBV28 and TRBJ2-3, with unresolved D. From germline, CDR1 is MDHEN and CDR2 SYDVKM. CDR3 length equals 15 residues. Deletions cut 1 base from V and 1 base from J, with 9 bases between.

The chain recombines TRBV7-7 with TRBJ2-5; 9 bases align to TRBD2. The germline CDR1 and CDR2 sequences are SSHAT and FNYEAQ (reference sequence). The J segment lost 5 bases and the V segment lost 1 base, leaving 8 bases of the junction unmatched. This CDR3 spans 16 amino acids. The CDR3 DNA follows: TGTGCCAGCAGCTTAGGGGGTAGCGGGAGTCTCGAGACCCAGTACTTC. Encoded protein: CASSLGGSGSLETQYF.

The chain links TRBV11-2 to TRBJ1-1; D gene ambiguous. Per the germline V gene, CDR1 is SGHAT and CDR2 is FQNNGV. The CDR3 is made up of 14 amino acids. V lost 5 bases to trimming and J lost 3 bases, with 13 bases between them. This CDR3 is CASSEGFMDTEAFF. The CDR3 nucleotides read TGTGCCAGCAGCGAAGGGTTTATGGACACTGAAGCTTTCTTT.

This chain links TRBV2 with TRBJ2-4; D perhaps matches TRBD2 (6 bases). Trimming took off 1 base at V and 7 bases at J, with 14 bases between the two ends. This CDR3 comprises 15 residues. Germline V gene sequence: CDR1 SNHLY, CDR2 FYNNEI. CDR3 DNA sequence: TGTGCCAGCAGTGAAGGGAAGCGGGCGGGGAACATTCAGTACTTC. The encoded protein is CASSEGKRAGNIQYF.

A remark on this clone: One junction end does not reproduce the germline sequence, and a read error may be involved. The chain is built from TRBV7-7 and TRBJ2-5; perhaps TRBD2 as D (7 bases). The CDR3 spans 15 residues. Per germline, CDR1 SSHAT and CDR2 FNYEAQ (reference sequence). CDR3 amino acids: CASSLGGAYQETQYF. The CDR3 nucleotides are TGTGCTAGCAGTTTAGGGGGGGCGTACCAAGAGACCCAGTACTTC.

This clone occurred a few times. This chain uses TRBV5-6 with TRBJ2-2; weak D call: TRBD1 (6 bases). Germline assignment: CDR1 SGHDT and CDR2 YYEEEE. The length of the CDR3 is 13 residues. Trimming cost V 5 bases and J 6 bases, with 11 bases left between them. The CDR3 DNA sequence: TGTGCCAGCAGACTGACAGGAGCCGGGGAGCTGTTTTTT. Protein product: CASRLTGAGELFF.

The J gene is TRBJ2-7, the V gene TRBV7-9; no reliable D call. V dropped 8 bases and J dropped 2 bases, with 13 bases sitting between them. The germline V gene has CDR1 SEHNR and CDR2 FQNEAQ (reference sequence). The CDR3 loop spans 13 amino acids. CDR3 nucleotides: TGTGCCAGCGACTCGACCAATACCTACGAGCAGTACTTC. Translation gives CASDSTNTYEQYF.

The rearrangement links TRBV28 to TRBJ1-5; weak D call: TRBD1 (5 bases). V was cut by 7 bases and J by 15 bases, with 19 bases left in between. This CDR3 has 12 amino acids. CDR1 and CDR2 (germline): MDHEN, SYDVKM. The CDR3 sequence: CASISGGPRPHF. The CDR3 nucleotides are TGTGCCAGCATCAGCGGGGGACCGCGTCCGCATTTT.

This chain connects TRBV5-5 to TRBJ2-6; D ambiguous. The CDR3 runs to 17 residues. V lost 7 bases and J 0 bases, leaving 17 bases between the germline ends. Germline V gives CDR1 SGHKS, CDR2 YYEKEE (reference sequence). CDR3 nucleotides: TGTGCCAGCCCCGGAACGCTCCTGAGCTCTGGGGCCAACGTCCTGACTTTC. Translated: CASPGTLLSSGANVLTF.

The chain carries TRBV30 and TRBJ2-1; no reliable D call. Trimming removed 0 bases from V and 0 bases from J, with 15 bases in between. Germline CDR1 GTSNPN, CDR2 SVGIG (reference sequence). The CDR3 is 17 residues long. The CDR3 nucleotides are TGTGCCTGGAGTGTCATTTCCCTTAAAAGCTCCTACAATGAGCAGTTCTTC. Residues: CAWSVISLKSSYNEQFF. Complete variable domain (other parts from reference TRBV30 and TRBJ2-1): SQTIHQWPATLVQPVGSPLSLECTVEGTSNPNLYWYRQAAGRGLQLLFYSVGIGQISSEVPQNLSASRPQDRQFILSSKKLLLSDSGFYLCAWSVISLKSSYNEQFFGPGTRLTVL.